This entry concerns a single T cell receptor (beta chain). The CDR3 carries no conserved terminal phenylalanine or tryptophan, so it likely arises from a read error. Newly diagnosed hyperthyroidism patients aged 18 to 65 years had disease lasting under 2 months. Blood was drawn at first hyperthyroidism diagnosis, before any ophthalmopathy symptoms. RNA transcripts were the template for amplifying TCR beta CDR3 regions. The HTBI primer set was used in a first-round RT-PCR of the TCR CDR3. TCRdb reprocessed the multiplex PCR reads with MiXCR, giving one entry per CDR3 protein. The sample records about 290,000 distinct CDR3 sequences, 13% being singletons. V shed 6 bases, J shed 2 bases, and the junction held 8 bases outside the gene matches. Per germline, CDR1 SNHLY and CDR2 FYNNEI. This CDR3 has 17 amino acids. This entry is derived from a study of T cells in Graves' hyperthyroidism and ophthalmopathy.

The V and J genes are TRBV2 and TRBJ2-7; the match to TRBD2 covers 15 bases. The material sequenced was blood. This receptor was taken from a woman in her twenties or thirties with Graves' hyperthyroidism that later progressed to Graves' ophthalmopathy. The CDR3 DNA reads TGTGCCAGCAGCTTAGGACTAGCGGGAGGGGTCCCCTACGAGCAGTACCTC. It is translated as CASSLGLAGGVPYEQYL.